One sample yielded the 5 T cell receptor beta chains listed below, sequenced in a study of T cell repertoires in cytomegalovirus infection. TCRdb ran MiXCR on the reads and lists one entry per CDR3 protein. Of 200,000 to 300,000 distinct CDR3 sequences in the sample, around 9% were seen once. Sequencing was performed on PBMCs. The source is a human donor in good health (CMV status not recorded). Some clones in this sample may be carry-over from other donors' samples.

This clonotype was counted at least ten times. The rearrangement links TRBV5-5 to TRBJ2-7; TRBD1 might be the D (6 bases). Germline V CDR1 and CDR2: SGHKS, YYEKEE (reference sequence). With 4 bases removed from V and 4 bases from J, the gap between germline ends came to 27 bases. The CDR3 is 18 residues long. The CDR3 loop reads CASSAAPLQGSRPYEQYF. The CDR3 nucleotides are TGTGCCAGCAGCGCGGCCCCCTTACAGGGATCAAGGCCTTACGAGCAGTACTTC.

This clonotype has at least ten counts. The rearrangement joins TRBV7-2 to TRBJ2-4; 9 bases line up with TRBD2. With V trimmed by 1 base and J by 2 bases, 12 bases remained unmatched. The CDR3 is made up of 19 amino acids. Per germline, CDR1 SGHTA and CDR2 FQGNSA. This CDR3 reads CASSLVGSGRGVTKNIQYF. As DNA, the CDR3 is TGTGCCAGCAGCTTAGTTGGTAGCGGGAGAGGAGTGACCAAAAACATTCAGTACTTC.

V and J are TRBV6-5 and TRBJ1-2; D is possibly TRBD1 (5 bases). The CDR3 is made up of 13 amino acids. V shed 0 bases and J shed 8 bases, with 10 bases lying between them. CDR1 and CDR2 from the germline V gene are MNHEY and SVGAGI. The CDR3, as DNA: TGTGCCAGCAGTTACTCGGGGGGGAGAGGCTACACCTTC. Translating it yields CASSYSGGRGYTF.

V is TRBV6-1 and J is TRBJ1-1; 7 nucleotides agree with TRBD1. This CDR3 region has 14 residues. CDR1 and CDR2 (germline): MNHNS, SASEGT. J lost 3 bases, V lost 5 bases, and 6 bases had no gene match. The CDR3 loop is CASSPQGEYTEAFF. In DNA, the CDR3 is TGTGCCAGCAGTCCCCAGGGGGAGTACACTGAAGCTTTCTTT.

This clonotype was recorded at least ten times. The V and J genes are TRBV7-2 and TRBJ1-2; a weak D match, TRBD1 (5 bases). Per germline, CDR1 SGHTA and CDR2 FQGNSA. V lost 0 bases to trimming and J lost 4 bases, with 9 bases between them. The CDR3 runs 14 residues. For the CDR3, the DNA is TGTGCCAGCAGCTTAGCAGGAGGGACCTATGGCTACACCTTC. Translating it yields CASSLAGGTYGYTF.